Sequencing of this T cell receptor beta chain was carried out in a study of cytomegalovirus exposure and HLA in healthy donors. The study, taken as a whole, reports: A later analysis linked a missense DCLRE1C variant to TCR beta V- and J-gene trimming.

CDR1 is PRHDT, CDR2 FYEKMQ, per germline (reference sequence). V lost 6 bases to trimming and J lost 0 bases, with 12 bases between them. There are 15 residues in the CDR3. About this clone itself: Its antigen is currently unknown.

The primer mix had 60 Vbeta and 13 Jbeta primers. TCRdb keeps only in-frame clones here, not all; method: immunoSEQ multiplex PCR. In total, the table holds over 25,000 clones. Sequencing was carried out using PBMCs. The chain has TRBV13 and TRBJ1-3; no firm D call. The receptor's source is a man under 40 in good health and CMV-seronegative. DNA for the CDR3: TGTGCCAGCAGGGACTATGGGTACTCTGGAAACACCATATATTTT. Residues: CASRDYGYSGNTIYF.